This T cell receptor beta chain was sequenced for a study of response to subunit inactivated influenza vaccine listed by TCRdb under 2018. Regarding the research as a whole: Deep quantitative T cell receptor repertoire profiling was used in the study to track responses to a trivalent subunit inactivated influenza vaccine.

This clonotype was counted at least ten times. The antigen it recognizes is unknown. Base qualities are missing; no much larger clone stands one base away. The library relied on RT-PCR. The instrument was an Illumina HiSeq 2500. Using fastp at Q25 and MiXCR, TCRdb reprocessed the public reads and kept productive beta chains. Rows merge per CDR3 protein into single entries with the most common DNA and genes. Here the sample has about 530,000 distinct CDR3 sequences; approximately 10% occur a single time. The ten biggest clones cover 10% of the sample. The CDR3 spans 13 residues, from the cysteine through the phenylalanine. The retained sequence is limited to the CDR3, 39 bases, with the frame set at the first base. CDR1 and CDR2 are drawn from the germline V gene: SNHLY, FYNNEI. V sheds 3 bases and J sheds 1 base, leaving 6 bases between their ends. Study-level results and caveats: The authors proposed that each seasonal influenza vaccination may bring in only a limited number of new T cells.

Recombination connected TRBV2 to TRBJ2-5; no D gene is confidently identified. Sample: PBMCs from blood, taken on the day of vaccination. This sequence was found in a middle-aged man who received an inactivated influenza vaccine. Donor details come from another sample of the same person, matched by shared clones. The CDR3 reads CASSEFSQETQYF. The DNA sequence follows: TGTGCCAGCAGTGAGTTTTCCCAAGAGACCCAGTACTTC.